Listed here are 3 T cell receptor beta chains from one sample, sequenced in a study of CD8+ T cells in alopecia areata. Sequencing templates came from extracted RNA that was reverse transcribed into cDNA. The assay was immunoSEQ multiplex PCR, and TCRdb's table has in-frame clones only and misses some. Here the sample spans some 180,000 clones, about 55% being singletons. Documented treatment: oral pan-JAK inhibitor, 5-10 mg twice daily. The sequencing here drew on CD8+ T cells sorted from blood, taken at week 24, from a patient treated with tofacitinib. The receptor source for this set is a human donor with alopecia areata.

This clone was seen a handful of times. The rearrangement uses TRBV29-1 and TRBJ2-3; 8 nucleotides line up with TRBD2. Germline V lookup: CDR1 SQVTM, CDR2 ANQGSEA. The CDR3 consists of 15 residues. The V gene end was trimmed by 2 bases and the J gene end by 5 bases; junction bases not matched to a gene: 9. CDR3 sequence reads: CSVEPGGGHLDTQYF. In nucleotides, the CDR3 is TGCAGCGTTGAACCCGGCGGGGGGCATTTAGATACGCAGTATTTT.

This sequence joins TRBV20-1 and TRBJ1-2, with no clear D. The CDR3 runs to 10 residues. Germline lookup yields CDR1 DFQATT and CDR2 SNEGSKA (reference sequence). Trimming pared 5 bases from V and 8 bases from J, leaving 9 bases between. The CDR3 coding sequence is TGCAGTGCTTTGGGAGGGGGCTACACCTTC. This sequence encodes CSALGGGYTF.

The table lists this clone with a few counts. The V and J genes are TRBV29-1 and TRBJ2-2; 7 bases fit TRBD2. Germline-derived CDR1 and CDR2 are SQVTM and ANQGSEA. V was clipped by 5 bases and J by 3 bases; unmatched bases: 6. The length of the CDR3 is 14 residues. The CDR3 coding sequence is TGCAGCGTTTTGGGGGGGGAACACACCGGGGAGCTGTTTTTT. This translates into CSVLGGEHTGELFF.